The 10 T cell receptor beta chains given below trace back to one sample, sequenced in a study of patients and donors after allogeneic stem cell transplantation. From the RT-PCR reads, TCRdb called clonotypes with MiXCR, one entry per CDR3 protein. Found here are some 960,000 distinct CDR3 sequences, 15% to 20% of them singletons; the top ten hold roughly 6%. The sequencing sample was made of blood, either unsorted or a sorted T cell fraction (not recorded which). The receptors stem from a human donor who was either an allogeneic HSCT recipient or a stem cell or donor lymphocyte infusion donor (not recorded which). It is not recorded whose cells these are; they may come from a transplant donor.

This clonotype has a handful of counts. The J gene is TRBJ1-1, the V gene TRBV11-3; 7 bases align to TRBD1. J lost 0 bases, V lost 4 bases, and 8 bases had no gene match. Germline values: CDR1 SGHNT, CDR2 YENEEA. The CDR3 extends over 16 amino acids. The CDR3 region has the DNA TGTGCCAGCAGCTCTCGACAGGGCCCCATGAACACTGAAGCTTTCTTT. Encoded protein: CASSSRQGPMNTEAFF. Together with reference TRBV11-3 and TRBJ1-1, the CDR3 gives the full variable domain: EAGVVQSPRYKIIEKKQPVAFWCNPISGHNTLYWYLQNLGQGPELLIRYENEEAVDDSQLPKDRFSAERLKGVDSTLKIQPAELGDSAVYLCASSSRQGPMNTEAFFGQGTRLTVV.

The genes are TRBV25-1 and TRBJ2-1; D might be TRBD2 (6 bases). CDR1 is MGHDK and CDR2 is SYGVNS in the germline V gene. V was trimmed by 5 bases and J by 3 bases, leaving 23 bases between them. The length of the CDR3 is 18 residues. CDR3: CASSTIRPVSGHYNEQFF. DNA for the CDR3: TGTGCCAGCAGTACAATACGACCGGTTAGCGGACACTACAATGAGCAGTTCTTC.

The chain uses TRBV7-9 and TRBJ1-2; TRBD1 aligns across 10 bases. CDR3 length: 14 residues. The J segment lost 5 bases and the V segment lost 5 bases, leaving 5 bases of the junction unmatched. In germline, CDR1 is SEHNR, CDR2 FQNEAQ (reference sequence). The CDR3, as DNA: TGTGCCAGCAGCAATAGGACAGGGGGTTATGGCTACACCTTC. This encodes CASSNRTGGYGYTF.

This chain connects TRBV4-2 to TRBJ2-3; no definite D call. CDR1 is LGHNA and CDR2 is YNFKEQ in the germline V gene. This CDR3 contains 17 residues. V lost 3 bases and J lost 5, with 21 bases in between. CDR3 region: CASSQVRRPQSGDTQYF. In DNA form, the CDR3 reads TGTGCCAGCAGCCAGGTCCGGCGGCCTCAAAGTGGAGATACGCAGTATTTT.

The chain carries TRBV20-1 and TRBJ2-1; 12 nucleotides agree with TRBD2. The germline V gene encodes CDR1 DFQATT and CDR2 SNEGSKA (reference sequence). This CDR3 contains 14 residues. After removal of 6 bases from V and 7 bases from J, the junction contained 7 bases not matched to a gene. The CDR3: CSAQTGTSGNEQFF. The CDR3 bases are TGCAGTGCCCAGACCGGGACTAGCGGGAATGAGCAGTTCTTC.

The chain carries TRBV7-2 and TRBJ2-7, with D unresolved. Germline CDR1 and CDR2: SGHTA and FQGNSA. The CDR3 extends over 12 amino acids. Trimming left V 2 bases short and J 6 bases short, with 8 bases between. The CDR3 loop is CASSLWAGEQYF. CDR3 bases: TGTGCCAGCAGCTTATGGGCAGGCGAGCAGTACTTC.

The V gene is TRBV5-1, the J gene TRBJ1-1, with D unclear. The CDR3 spans 14 residues. CDR1 and CDR2 from the germline V gene are SGHRS and YFSETQ. V was trimmed by 0 bases and J by 4 bases, leaving 10 bases between them. CDR3 loop: CASSLDHRATEAFF. The CDR3, as DNA: TGCGCCAGCAGCTTGGATCACCGGGCCACTGAAGCTTTCTTT.

This clonotype appeared many times. The chain employs TRBV12-3 or TRBV12-4 and TRBJ1-1; maybe TRBD1 (6 bases). The CDR3 loop spans 13 amino acids. Between the trimmed V and J ends, which lost 5 bases and 6 bases, there was a span of 13 bases. CDR3 sequence (DNA): TGTGCCAGCAGTGGTCAGGGGATCGCTGAAGCTTTCTTT. Its translation is CASSGQGIAEAFF.

This clonotype was seen a few times. The V call is TRBV6-1, the J call TRBJ2-2; D is perhaps TRBD1 or TRBD2 (5 bases each). Germline CDR1 and CDR2: MNHNS and SASEGT. V lost 8 bases to trimming and J lost 3 bases, with 16 bases between them. The length of the CDR3 is 15 residues. The CDR3 loop is CASQGVNGDTGELFF. The CDR3 nucleotides read TGTGCCAGCCAGGGAGTGAATGGGGACACCGGGGAGCTGTTTTTT.

This clonotype occurred many times. V usage is TRBV5-1 and J usage is TRBJ2-7; no definite D call. Per germline, CDR1 SGHRS and CDR2 YFSETQ. V dropped 0 bases and J dropped 2 bases, with 15 bases sitting between them. CDR3 length equals 16 residues. This chain's CDR3 is CASSLASERLTYEQYF. The CDR3 bases are TGCGCCAGCAGCTTGGCCAGTGAAAGGCTTACCTACGAGCAGTACTTC.